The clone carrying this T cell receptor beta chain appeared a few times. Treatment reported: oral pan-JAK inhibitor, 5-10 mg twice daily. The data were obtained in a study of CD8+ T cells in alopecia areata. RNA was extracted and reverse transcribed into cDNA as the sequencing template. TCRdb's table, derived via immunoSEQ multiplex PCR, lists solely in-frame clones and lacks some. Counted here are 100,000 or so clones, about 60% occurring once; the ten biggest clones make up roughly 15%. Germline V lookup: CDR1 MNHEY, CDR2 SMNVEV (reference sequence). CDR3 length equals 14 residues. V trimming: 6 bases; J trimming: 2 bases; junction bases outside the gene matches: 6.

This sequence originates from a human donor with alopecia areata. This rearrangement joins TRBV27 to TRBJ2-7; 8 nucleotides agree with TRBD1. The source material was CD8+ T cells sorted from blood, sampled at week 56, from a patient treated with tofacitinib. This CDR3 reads CASSETGAPYEQYF. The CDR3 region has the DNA TGTGCCAGCAGCGAGACAGGGGCCCCCTACGAGCAGTACTTC.